Following are 26 T cell receptor beta chains from one sample sequenced in a study of siplizumab effects on memory and regulatory T cells. The protocol was immunoSEQ multiplex PCR, while the TCRdb copy is restricted to in-frame clones and leaves out a portion. The repertoire includes around 77,000 clones, about 90% of them detected once, and around 28% sits in the top ten. The sequenced sample was CD8+ T cells sorted from blood. The origin of the receptors is a human donor in good health.

The chain joins TRBV7-8 to TRBJ2-1; D is undetermined. CDR3 length: 13 residues. Germline-derived CDR1 and CDR2 are SGHVS and FQNEAQ. Trimming left V 3 bases short and J 4 bases short, with 7 bases between. CDR3 residues: CASSFLAYNEQFF. CDR3 DNA sequence: TGTGCCAGCAGCTTCCTGGCGTACAATGAGCAGTTCTTC.

The J gene is TRBJ2-1, the V gene TRBV6-1; D possibly corresponds to TRBD2 (5 bases). The CDR3 spans 15 residues. V lost 2 bases and J lost 10, with 18 bases in between. CDR1 and CDR2 (germline): MNHNS, SASEGT. The CDR3 here is CASSEWTPLESEQFF. The CDR3 DNA sequence: TGTGCCAGCAGTGAATGGACTCCCCTTGAAAGCGAGCAGTTCTTC.

The rearrangement joins TRBV27 to TRBJ1-5; no reliable D call. The CDR3 runs to 14 residues. Germline assignment: CDR1 MNHEY and CDR2 SMNVEV (reference sequence). Trimming removed 1 base at V and 0 bases at J, with 4 bases between. Written as DNA, the CDR3 is TGTGCCAGCAGTTTATGGGCTAGCAATCAGCCCCAGCATTTT. This encodes CASSLWASNQPQHF.

The V gene is TRBV27, the J gene TRBJ2-5; D is perhaps TRBD2 (6 bases). The J call is in doubt because the DNA end fits TRBJ2-7 better. The V gene's germline CDR1 is MNHEY and CDR2 SMNVEV (reference sequence). This CDR3 comprises 14 residues. The CDR3 bases are TGTGCCAGCTCTACCTTACTAGCTCCCCACGAGCAGTACTTC. Translating gives CASSTLLAPHEQYF.

The V gene is TRBV5-6, the J gene TRBJ2-5; 9 bases agree with TRBD2. Per the germline V gene, CDR1 is SGHDT and CDR2 is YYEEEE. After removal of 0 bases from V and 3 bases from J, the junction contained 3 bases not matched to a gene. The CDR3 totals 15 residues. CDR3 in DNA: TGTGCCAGCAGCTTGGTCGCTAGCGGGAAAGAGACCCAGTACTTC. It codes for CASSLVASGKETQYF.

The chain recombines TRBV5-1 with TRBJ1-2; tentative D call: TRBD1 (5 bases). This CDR3 region has 16 residues. V was clipped by 0 bases and J by 4 bases, with 16 bases between them. Germline values: CDR1 SGHRS, CDR2 YFSETQ. CDR3 in DNA: TGCGCCAGCAGCTTGGAGGGACCCGGACCGGCCTATGGCTACACCTTC. The encoded protein is CASSLEGPGPAYGYTF.

The chain combines TRBV7-8 with TRBJ2-7; no clear D gene. CDR1 is SGHVS and CDR2 is FQNEAQ in the germline V gene. The V gene lost 5 bases and the J gene lost 4 bases, with 15 bases spanning the gap. The CDR3 has 14 amino acids. This CDR3 is CASSGRSSLYEQYF. The CDR3 coding sequence is TGTGCCAGCAGCGGGCGCTCAAGTCTTTACGAGCAGTACTTC.

This clone was found once. The chain employs TRBV19 and TRBJ2-5; TRBD2 matches 7 bases. Trimming at V came to 1 base and at J to 2 bases, leaving 7 bases not matched to a gene. From germline, CDR1 is LNHDA and CDR2 SQIVND (reference sequence). The CDR3 contains 16 residues. CDR3 bases: TGTGCCAGTAGTATAGGGTTTAGCGGGTCACAAGAGACCCAGTACTTC. Protein product: CASSIGFSGSQETQYF.

The V and J genes are TRBV2 and TRBJ2-7, with D possibly matching TRBD1 (5 bases). The CDR3 totals 13 residues. Trimming took 6 bases from V and 4 from J, leaving 13 bases between them. CDR1 is SNHLY and CDR2 is FYNNEI in the germline V gene. CDR3 coding DNA: TGTGCCAGCAGGGGGCAGGCAGAGTACGAGCAGTACTTC. Translation: CASRGQAEYEQYF.

The chain couples TRBV11-2 to TRBJ2-7; D is unresolved. There are 13 residues in the CDR3. Deletions cut 2 bases from V and 3 bases from J, with 8 bases between. The germline CDR1 and CDR2 sequences are SGHAT and FQNNGV. CDR3 sequence: CASSLLVLYEQYF. Written as DNA, the CDR3 is TGTGCCAGCAGCTTACTAGTCCTCTACGAGCAGTACTTC.

In its sample, this clone was seen once. The CDR3 DNA follows: TGTGCCAGCAGCCAGGATCCCGTAGGCATTCAGTACTTC. Its protein product is CASSQDPVGIQYF. The chain employs TRBV14 and TRBJ2-4; D gene unclear. V shed 3 bases and J shed 9 bases, with 12 bases lying between them. This CDR3 is 13 amino acids long. Germline V gives CDR1 SGHDN, CDR2 FVKESK.

The chain uses TRBV18 and TRBJ1-1; D remains unclear. The CDR3 sequence is 13 residues long. From germline, CDR1 is KGHSH and CDR2 LQKENI. V lost 4 bases, J lost 4 bases, and 10 bases lay in between. CDR3 DNA sequence: TGTGCCAGCTCACGAGGGTACGTCACTGAAGCTTTCTTT. Its protein product is CASSRGYVTEAFF.

The V call is TRBV19, the J call TRBJ1-5; D gene unclear. Trimming left V 6 bases short and J 0 bases short, with 12 bases between. The CDR3 has 15 amino acids. Germline CDR1 reads LNHDA; CDR2 reads SQIVND (reference sequence). The CDR3 coding sequence is TGTGCCAGTAGAACTCAGGTTTATAGCAATCAGCCCCAGCATTTT. Translated, it gives CASRTQVYSNQPQHF. The variable domain in full, completed from reference TRBV19 and TRBJ1-5, reads DGGITQSPKYLFRKEGQNVTLSCEQNLNHDAMYWYRQDPGQGLRLIYYSQIVNDFQKGDIAEGYSVSREKKESFPLTVTSAQKNPTAFYLCASRTQVYSNQPQHFGDGTRLSIL.

The chain uses TRBV4-1 and TRBJ2-5; D not certain. Trimming shortened V by 1 base and J by 5 bases, and 8 bases separated the two germline ends. Germline V gene data show CDR1 as MGHRA and CDR2 as YSYEKL. The CDR3 is made up of 13 amino acids. CDR3 coding DNA: TGCGCCAGCAGCCAAGCTGGGTTCGAGACCCAGTACTTC. It translates to CASSQAGFETQYF.

The gene calls are TRBV4-1 and TRBJ2-7; TRBD1 agrees at 8 bases. The V gene end was trimmed by 4 bases and the J gene end by 4 bases; junction bases not matched to a gene: 6. The CDR3 contains 14 residues. Germline-derived CDR1 and CDR2 are MGHRA and YSYEKL. The CDR3, as DNA: TGCGCCAGCAGCCTAAAGGACAGGGTTTACGAGCAGTACTTC. Amino acid sequence: CASSLKDRVYEQYF.

The chain employs TRBV13 and TRBJ2-5, with 8 bases identical to TRBD1. Germline CDR1 and CDR2: PRHDT and FYEKMQ (reference sequence). With V trimmed by 0 bases and J by 7 bases, 10 bases remained unmatched. The CDR3 is 16 residues long. The CDR3 DNA is TGTGCCAGCAGCTTAGGCAGGGGGCCCGCCTTTTGGACCCAGTACTTC. Translated: CASSLGRGPAFWTQYF.

The chain recombines TRBV9 with TRBJ2-7; a possible D gene is TRBD2 (7 bases). The ends were cut back, 0 bases at V and 5 bases at J, with 12 bases in the middle. The CDR3 extends over 14 amino acids. Per the germline V gene, CDR1 is SGDLS and CDR2 is YYNGEE. The CDR3 DNA sequence: TGTGCCAGCAGCGTAGTGGGGGGGCTGGACGAGCAGTACTTC. This translates into CASSVVGGLDEQYF.

The chain uses TRBV19 and TRBJ2-2; D ambiguous. Germline V CDR1 and CDR2: LNHDA, SQIVND (reference sequence). Trimming stripped 5 bases from V and 4 bases from J, with 8 bases between. This CDR3 comprises 13 residues. CDR3 nucleotide sequence: TGTGCCAGTAGTCCCGATGGCACCGGGGAGCTGTTTTTT. It codes for CASSPDGTGELFF.

The chain carries TRBV6-1 and TRBJ1-2, with 9 positions matching TRBD1. This CDR3 is built from 16 residues. Trimming at V came to 2 bases and at J to 8 bases, leaving 12 bases not matched to a gene. In germline, CDR1 is MNHNS, CDR2 SASEGT. CDR3 loop: CASSERGQGRGGGYTF. Written as DNA, the CDR3 is TGTGCCAGCAGTGAAAGGGGACAGGGACGAGGAGGCGGCTACACCTTC.

This sequence joins TRBV27 and TRBJ2-2; 15 bases match TRBD2. J lost 5 bases, V lost 4 bases, and 5 bases had no gene match. The CDR3 totals 17 residues. Germline V CDR1 and CDR2: MNHEY, SMNVEV (reference sequence). The CDR3 DNA sequence: TGTGCCAGCAGTTCTGGGACTAGCGGGGGGTTTACCGGGGAGCTGTTTTTT. It encodes CASSSGTSGGFTGELFF.

Written as DNA, the CDR3 is TGTGCCAGCAGCTTAGAAGATCAGGGAATTGGAAACACCATATATTTT. The encoded protein is CASSLEDQGIGNTIYF. The chain carries TRBV7-6 and TRBJ1-3; maybe TRBD1 (5 bases). The CDR3 consists of 16 residues. V gave up 1 base and J gave up 3 bases, with 13 bases separating them. Germline lookup yields CDR1 SGHVS and CDR2 FNYEAQ.

This chain links TRBV14 with TRBJ2-7, with D maybe TRBD2 (6 bases). CDR1 and CDR2 (germline): SGHDN, FVKESK. The CDR3 has 15 amino acids. V lost 2 bases and J 4 bases, leaving 15 bases between the germline ends. In DNA, the CDR3 is TGTGCCAGCAGCCAACCTCGGGAGCCCTTATACGAGCAGTACTTC. Amino acid sequence: CASSQPREPLYEQYF.

This chain joins TRBV6-5 and TRBJ2-1, with D possibly being TRBD2 (6 bases). The V end was cut by 5 bases, the J end by 0 bases, with 11 bases between. The length of the CDR3 is 15 residues. The germline CDR1 and CDR2 sequences are MNHEY and SVGAGI. The CDR3 DNA reads as TGTGCCAGCAGTCGAGACGGGAGCTCCTACAATGAGCAGTTCTTC. It translates to CASSRDGSSYNEQFF.

The chain employs TRBV7-6 and TRBJ1-6; no firm D call. The germline gives CDR1 SGHVS, CDR2 FNYEAQ. Trimming shortened V by 0 bases and J by 9 bases, and 3 bases separated the two germline ends. CDR3 length: 12 residues. The CDR3 protein is CASSLAGSPLHF. DNA for the CDR3: TGTGCCAGCAGCTTAGCCGGTTCACCCCTCCACTTT.

The chain combines TRBV27 with TRBJ2-3; 7 bases map to TRBD1. The ends lost 2 bases at V and 0 bases at J; junction bases unmatched: 2. CDR3 size: 15 residues. CDR1 and CDR2 from the germline V gene are MNHEY and SMNVEV (reference sequence). Written as DNA, the CDR3 is TGTGCCAGCAGTTTAGGGACAGTAAGCACAGATACGCAGTATTTT. Protein: CASSLGTVSTDTQYF.

V and J are TRBV29-1 and TRBJ1-5; D gene ambiguous. Trimming took 6 bases from V and 9 from J, leaving 6 bases between them. The CDR3 runs to 9 residues. The V gene's germline CDR1 is SQVTM and CDR2 ANQGSEA. The CDR3 loop reads CSVGWPQHF. Here the CDR3 DNA reads TGCAGCGTGGGATGGCCCCAGCATTTT.